This is a list of T cell receptor beta chains from one sample in a study of blood T cell repertoires in COVID-19. Assay used: immunoSEQ multiplex PCR; TCRdb lists only in-frame clones, some missing. The sample yields about 340,000 clones, 92% seen once. Sequencing was performed on PBMCs or T cells enriched from blood (not recorded which). These receptors all stem from a woman aged 25 to 45 who had recovered from COVID-19. CDR3s include the opening cysteine and the closing phenylalanine or tryptophan. Each record gives: clone size, D gene, J gene, V gene, CDR3 protein, CDR3 DNA. A D gene is named only where the DNA matches it firmly. Size is omitted from some rows. Given values are once, few, many or a class for expanded clones.

many TRBD1 TRBJ2-2 TRBV6-5 CASRGQVVTGELFF TGTGCCAGCAGGGGACAGGTGGTCACCGGGGAGCTGTTTTTT
few TRBD2 TRBJ2-7 TRBV5-1 CASTTGPGGSYEQYF TGCGCCAGCACCACCGGCCCGGGGGGCTCCTACGAGCAGTACTTC
NA TRBD2 TRBJ2-5 TRBV27 CASSARRQGLAGGKETQYF TGTGCCAGCAGTGCGCGACGCCAGGGACTAGCGGGGGGGAAAGAGACCCAGTACTTC
once NA TRBJ1-1 TRBV6-5 CASSYSPGNTEAFF TGTGCCAGCAGTTACTCCCCCGGGAACACTGAAGCTTTCTTT
NA TRBD2 TRBJ2-7 TRBV7-9 CASSLTSGGYEQYF TGTGCCAGCAGCCTTACTAGCGGGGGTTACGAGCAGTACTTC
NA NA TRBJ1-1 TRBV30 CAWSGVRGWTEAFF TGTGCCTGGAGTGGGGTCAGGGGATGGACTGAAGCTTTCTTT
NA TRBD1 TRBJ2-3 TRBV9 CASSGVRQGEGTDTQYF TGTGCCAGCAGCGGGGTTAGACAGGGAGAGGGCACAGATACGCAGTATTTT
once NA TRBJ1-5 TRBV3-1/TRBV3-2 CASSRHGGDQPQHF TGTGCCAGCAGCCGGCACGGGGGAGATCAGCCCCAGCATTTT
NA TRBD1 TRBJ2-2 TRBV7-2 CASSRDRGGGELFF TGTGCCAGCAGCAGGGACAGGGGCGGCGGGGAGCTGTTTTTT
once NA TRBJ1-1 TRBV5-8 CASSLGPTSTEAFF TGTGCCAGCAGCTTGGGTCCAACAAGCACTGAAGCTTTCTTT
few NA TRBJ2-7 TRBV29-1 CSVVPSLAYEQYF TGCAGCGTTGTCCCCTCCTTAGCCTACGAGCAGTACTTC
NA NA TRBJ2-1 TRBV6-2/TRBV6-3 CASSYPWGGGSSYNEQFF TGTGCCAGCAGTTACCCGTGGGGGGGCGGCAGCTCCTACAATGAGCAGTTCTTC
NA TRBD1 TRBJ1-5 TRBV5-4 CASSAGTGGINQPQHF TGTGCCAGCAGCGCAGGGACAGGGGGCATCAATCAGCCCCAGCATTTT
NA TRBD2 TRBJ2-7 TRBV9 CASSVGEGLYEQYF TGTGCCAGCAGCGTAGGGGAGGGGCTCTACGAGCAGTACTTC
NA NA TRBJ2-1 TRBV18 CASSPRQEGSGQFF TGTGCCAGCTCACCACGACAGGAAGGGTCGGGGCAGTTCTTC
NA NA TRBJ2-7 TRBV6-5 CASSYAADPDYEQYF TGTGCCAGCAGTTACGCGGCAGACCCAGACTACGAGCAGTACTTC